This record concerns one T cell receptor beta chain sequence. What it recognizes is unknown. The data stem from a study of blood T cell dynamics during melanoma immunotherapy. J gave up 5 bases and V 2 bases, and 6 bases lay outside the gene matches. Germline V gene lookup returns CDR1 SEHNR and CDR2 FQNEAQ (reference sequence). This CDR3 is 14 amino acids long. Findings of the study overall: Clones driving repertoire changes may be melanoma-specific or general immune activation. PBMC repertoires of eventual disease-control patients split at W3 into clonality or diversity gains.

As for time point: week 3, after first cycle of checkpoint inhibitor. At 12 weeks after first infusion, RECIST 1.1 defined response for most patients. A fixed DNA input of about 320 ng was used per bulk PBMC sample. Some clones are missing from TCRdb's copy, which holds only in-frame ones; the method was immunoSEQ multiplex PCR. Of around 10,000 clones in the sample, about 92% are singletons; the top ten hold 24%. The TCR comes from a human donor with melanoma. This sequence joins TRBV7-9 and TRBJ2-7, with TRBD1 identical over 7 bases. Source: blood, taken from a patient treated with checkpoint blockade. The CDR3 loop reads CASSLRAGGNEQYF. In DNA, the CDR3 is TGTGCCAGCAGCTTAAGGGCAGGGGGTAACGAGCAGTACTTC.